This record looks at one T cell receptor beta chain sequence and its context. No antigen is known for it. No base quality values were provided; no much bigger clone lies one nucleotide off. This sample is part of a study of beta chain features in type 1 diabetes (dated by TCRdb to 2017 to 2018). In terms of the full investigation: Patients and healthy donors did not differ in mean age, gender distribution, total cell number or subset yield. A total of roughly 100 million sorted cells were examined across all samples, and the number of cells per subset was strongly correlated with RNA yield. In the study, recently diagnosed type 1 diabetes patients and matched healthy donors were compared on the TCRB repertoires of their sorted circulating CD4+ T cell subsets. Naive and central memory subsets were obtained from all 28 donors, but regulatory and stem cell-like memory subsets were isolated from only 8 patients and roughly 8 healthy donors.

A single peripheral blood draw of around 0.11 L on average was collected from each donor into heparinised tubes. A BD FACSAria II was used to sort naive, central memory, regulatory and stem cell-like memory CD4+ T cells with a panel that included CD45RO, CCR7, CD25, CD127, CD95 and CD27. Every sorted population had a purity above 95%. PBMCs were isolated immediately by Lymphoprep density gradient centrifugation and stained directly without culture. So that batch effects would be minimized, each experiment stained and sorted samples in pairs, pairing one healthy donor with one patient. Study-level results and caveats: Only small numbers of individuals were included in the HLA sub-analyses, which left unresolved whether HLA type had any influence on TCRB rearrangement. Shorter templates might be favored by PCR, yet because patient and control samples were amplified and corrected together, any such skew would affect both groups equally. Naive, central memory and regulatory TCRB repertoires appeared to be more similar among patients than among healthy donors. Because cDNA was sequenced instead of genomic DNA, highly expressing activated cells could be over-represented, though the groups showed no difference in activation or CD3 levels. Patients with type 1 diabetes made fewer insertions and deleted more nucleotides at VDJ recombination sites, implying thymic rearrangement abnormalities. In all four CD4+ subsets, TCRB CDR3 length was moderately but significantly shorter in type 1 diabetes patients.

Reading from cysteine to phenylalanine, the CDR3 counts 14 amino acids. The read is trimmed to its CDR3 DNA, 42 bases read in frame from base 1. The junction carries 11 bases between V and J, which are trimmed by 4 bases and 3 bases respectively. The germline V gene gives CDR1 as SGHDT and CDR2 as YYEEEE. The entire amount of isolated RNA was reverse transcribed using the High Capacity cDNA Reverse Transcription Kit, so the sequenced TCRB transcripts were expressed ones. Deep immunoSEQ sequencing was applied to naive, central memory and regulatory T cell samples, giving an average of about 3.57 million total reads per sample. After sorted cells were lysed in RLT buffer, RNA was extracted with DNase-treated RNeasy Micro or Mini kits, with the choice depending on cell number. Each cell subset was processed on its own to prevent cross-contamination, while patient and healthy donor samples were processed together. TCRB sequences were amplified from cDNA with the immunoSEQ multiplex PCR, producing 87-bp fragments spanning the CDR3 region. Sequencing of the amplicons was done on the Illumina HiSeq platform. Processing in the source paper ran as follows. Synthetic template baselines were used to correct PCR bias computationally, reads within Hamming distance 2 were collapsed, and singletons that could not be merged were discarded. Reads were aligned against IMGT to assign V, D and J genes, CDR3 length and insertions or deletions at six rearrangement sites. Within each subset, clonotype counts were normalized to sorted cell number, and only after that were true diversity and Gini coefficients computed with the tcR R package. The overlap coefficient, calculated on TCRB nucleotide sequences, was used to measure repertoire sharing. As a proxy for the pre-selection repertoire, out-of-frame TCRB sequences from naive cells were analyzed. TCRdb limited this immuneACCESS table to in-frame rearrangements with V and J called. A share of clones is missing; checked studies link under half to unresolved V genes, and the rest is unexplained. V and J calls and clone size are as listed in that table; D and trimming were resolved from the DNA. Present in this sample are 900,000 or so clones, around a sixth of which were seen just once. Around 0.02% of the sample is held by the ten biggest clonotypes.

Sequenced material: naive CD4+ T cells from blood. The sample's cell subset or site label, in plain terms: true naive CD4+ T cells. The V and J segments used are TRBV5-6 and TRBJ1-5, with no D gene named confidently. The receptor comes from a woman aged 18-29 years in good health. The nucleotide sequence reads as follows: TGTGCCAGCAGCCCCCGTGGCCTCAATCAGCCCCAGCATTTT. Its protein product is CASSPRGLNQPQHF.